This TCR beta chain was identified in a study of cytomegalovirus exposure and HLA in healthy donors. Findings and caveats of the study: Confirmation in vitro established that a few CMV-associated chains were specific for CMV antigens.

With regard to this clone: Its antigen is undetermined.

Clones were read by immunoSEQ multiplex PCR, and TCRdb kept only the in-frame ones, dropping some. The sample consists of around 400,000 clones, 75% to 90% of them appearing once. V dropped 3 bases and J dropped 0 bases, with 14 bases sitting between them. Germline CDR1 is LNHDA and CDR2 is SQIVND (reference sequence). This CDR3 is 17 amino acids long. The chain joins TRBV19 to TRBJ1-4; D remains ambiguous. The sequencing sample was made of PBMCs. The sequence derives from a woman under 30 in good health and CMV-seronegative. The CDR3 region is CASSILTPSATNEKLFF. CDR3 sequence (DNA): TGTGCCAGTAGTATCCTGACACCCAGTGCAACTAATGAAAAACTGTTTTTT. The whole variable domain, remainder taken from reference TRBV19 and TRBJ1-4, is DGGITQSPKYLFRKEGQNVTLSCEQNLNHDAMYWYRQDPGQGLRLIYYSQIVNDFQKGDIAEGYSVSREKKESFPLTVTSAQKNPTAFYLCASSILTPSATNEKLFFGSGTQLSVL.